This T cell receptor beta chain was sequenced during a study of T cells after yellow fever vaccination. Study results and caveats: Most clones from primary vaccination resurfaced after the booster (around 97% CD4, around 90% CD8).

MiXCR was run by TCRdb on the 5' RACE reads, yielding one entry per CDR3 protein. The sample lists about 240,000 distinct CDR3 sequences, about 7.1% occurring once. Points on this clonotype: Its antigen is undetermined. This may be a read error: a much more frequent sequence differs by one nucleotide.

This CDR3 region has 12 residues. The V end was cut by 3 bases, the J end by 5 bases, with 5 bases between. The chain carries TRBV12-3 or TRBV12-4 and TRBJ2-1; no clear D gene. The source is a man between 25 and 39 years old who received the YFV17D yellow fever vaccine. Sequencing was performed on CD4+ T cells sorted from PBMCs, taken 15 days after the yellow fever booster vaccination. CDR3 nucleotides: TGTGCCAGCAGTTTTGGGCACAATGAGCAGTTCTTC. Its protein is CASSFGHNEQFF.